This TCR beta chain was found in a study of early T cells in non-severe SARS-CoV-2 infection. Turning to the study itself: The input, bulk RNA from unsorted whole blood, was sequenced, and chains were unpaired.

Unique molecular identifiers were affixed to single, distinct cDNA molecules. TCRdb independently ran MiXCR on the 5' RACE reads; one entry per CDR3 protein. The sample lists around 58,000 distinct CDR3 sequences; approximately 15% were seen once. The CDR3 has 13 residues. Trimming stripped 6 bases from V and 5 bases from J, with 14 bases between. Germline lookup yields CDR1 SGHAT and CDR2 FQNNGV. This chain connects TRBV11-2 to TRBJ2-7; weak D call: TRBD1 (6 bases). Material: whole blood, obtained at baseline. This TCR derives from an adult who was a healthcare worker with PCR-confirmed SARS-CoV-2 infection or an uninfected control (not recorded which). This chain's CDR3 is CASSRTVRDEQYF. CDR3 sequence (DNA): TGTGCCAGCAGTAGGACAGTAAGGGACGAGCAGTACTTC.